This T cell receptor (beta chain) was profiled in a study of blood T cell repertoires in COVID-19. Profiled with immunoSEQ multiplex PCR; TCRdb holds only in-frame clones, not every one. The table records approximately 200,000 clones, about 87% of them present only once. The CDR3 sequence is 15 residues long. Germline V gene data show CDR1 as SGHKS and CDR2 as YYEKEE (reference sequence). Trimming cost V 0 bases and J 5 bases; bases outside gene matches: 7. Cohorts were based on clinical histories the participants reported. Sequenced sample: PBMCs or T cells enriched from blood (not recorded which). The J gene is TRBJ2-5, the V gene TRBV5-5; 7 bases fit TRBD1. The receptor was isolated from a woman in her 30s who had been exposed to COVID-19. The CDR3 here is CASSLGGTARETQYF. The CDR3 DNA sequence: TGTGCCAGCAGCTTGGGGGGGACAGCGAGGGAGACCCAGTACTTC.